This T cell receptor (beta chain) was sequenced for a study of cytomegalovirus exposure and HLA in healthy donors. General study points: With later analysis, a missense DCLRE1C variant became linked to TCR beta V- and J-gene trimming. The classifier reportedly diagnosed cytomegalovirus status with high sensitivity and specificity.

Every donor was a healthy person donating bone marrow. This CDR3 region has 15 residues. The germline gives CDR1 SGHTA, CDR2 FQGNSA. The V end was cut by 5 bases, the J end by 4 bases, with 18 bases between. With regard to this clone: Its antigen is still unknown.

Researchers ran the PCR with 60 Vbeta and 13 Jbeta primers. Using immunoSEQ multiplex PCR, the repertoire was profiled, and TCRdb retains in-frame clones only, with some absent. Of about 93,000 clones in the sample, 82% were seen once. This receptor was obtained from a man between 50 and 59 years old in good health and CMV-seronegative. The V gene is TRBV7-2, the J gene TRBJ2-7, with no clear D. Sequencing used PBMCs. CDR3 amino acids: CASSLSHNHPYEQYF. The CDR3 coding sequence is TGTGCCAGCAGCCTCTCACACAACCACCCTTACGAGCAGTACTTC.